Listed below are T cell receptor beta chains from one sample, sequenced in a study of vaccination and CD4 T cells after COVID-19. TCRdb re-analysed the PCR reads in MiXCR, keeping a single row per CDR3 protein. The table shows 20,000 to 25,000 distinct CDR3 sequences, with approximately 70% occurring only once. Antigens of these TCRs are unknown. Sequencing was carried out using CD4+ T cells from blood, cultured in vitro. The receptors derive from a human donor who had recovered from COVID-19. Each CDR3 is given with its conserved first and last residue. The D gene is left open where the match is weak. The size of a clone is reported for some rows only, either as once, few or many, or as a class for expanded clones.

D gene	V gene	J gene	clone size	CDR3 protein	CDR3 DNA
-	TRBV7-2	TRBJ1-5	-	CASSFSDSNQPQHF	TGTGCCAGCAGCTTTTCAGATAGCAATCAGCCCCAGCATTTT
-	TRBV2	TRBJ1-2	few	CASIDEGTGYGYTF	TGTGCCAGCATCGATGAGGGGACCGGCTATGGCTACACCTTC
-	TRBV6-2/TRBV6-3	TRBJ1-5	few	CASRLTGFGQPQHF	TGTGCCAGCAGACTTACAGGGTTTGGTCAGCCCCAGCATTTT
TRBD1	TRBV7-2	TRBJ2-2	few	CASSLNLDRASTGELFF	TGTGCCAGCAGCCTCAACCTAGACAGGGCCAGCACCGGGGAGCTGTTTTTT
-	TRBV5-1	TRBJ2-5	-	CASSLAGTTMGETQYF	TGCGCCAGCAGCTTGGCCGGGACCACCATGGGCGAGACCCAGTACTTC
-	TRBV27	TRBJ1-1	-	CASRSWGEENTEAFF	TGTGCCAGCAGAAGCTGGGGGGAGGAGAACACTGAAGCTTTCTTT
-	TRBV7-2	TRBJ1-4	-	CASSLERAGRNEKLFF	TGTGCCAGCAGCTTAGAAAGGGCAGGGAGGAATGAAAAACTGTTTTTT
-	TRBV20-1	TRBJ1-5	-	CSASWENSNQPQHF	TGCAGTGCTAGTTGGGAAAATAGCAATCAGCCCCAGCATTTT
-	TRBV6-2/TRBV6-3	TRBJ1-5	-	CATREGQPNQPQHF	TGTGCCACACGAGAAGGACAGCCCAATCAGCCCCAGCATTTT
TRBD2	TRBV27	TRBJ2-7	-	CASSLGLAGTYEQYF	TGTGCCAGCAGTTTAGGACTAGCGGGGACCTACGAGCAGTACTTC
-	TRBV11-2	TRBJ2-7	-	CASSSTVLYEQYF	TGTGCCAGCAGCTCTACAGTTCTCTACGAGCAGTACTTC
TRBD1	TRBV19	TRBJ1-1	-	CASRGQLNTEAFF	TGTGCCAGTCGGGGACAGTTGAACACTGAAGCTTTCTTT
-	TRBV6-1	TRBJ2-1	-	CASRRTEYNEQFF	TGTGCCAGCAGGCGGACGGAATACAATGAGCAGTTCTTC
-	TRBV19	TRBJ1-1	-	CASSRSGAEAFF	TGTGCCAGTAGCCGCAGTGGGGCTGAAGCTTTCTTT
-	TRBV19	TRBJ1-1	few	CAPRERDMNTEAFF	TGTGCCCCTAGGGAGAGGGATATGAACACTGAAGCTTTCTTT
-	TRBV7-2	TRBJ1-1	few	CASSFNPNTEAFF	TGTGCCAGCAGCTTTAATCCGAACACTGAAGCTTTCTTT
-	TRBV20-1	TRBJ1-5	-	CSARARNDRPQHF	TGCAGTGCTAGAGCCAGGAACGACCGGCCCCAGCATTTT
TRBD1	TRBV19	TRBJ1-1	-	CARLPDRGGCTEAFF	TGTGCCAGGCTACCAGACAGGGGAGGATGTACTGAAGCTTTCTTT
TRBD2	TRBV20-1	TRBJ2-5	once	CSASNPGGPVVQETQYF	TGCAGTGCTAGCAACCCGGGGGGGCCGGTAGTCCAAGAGACCCAGTACTTC
-	TRBV9	TRBJ1-1	-	CASSVGTGERTEAFF	TGTGCCAGCAGCGTAGGCACCGGCGAACGTACTGAAGCTTTCTTT
-	TRBV2	TRBJ1-6	-	CASNAIGTSSYNSPLHF	TGTGCCAGCAACGCAATAGGGACAAGCTCCTATAATTCACCCCTCCACTTT
-	TRBV30	TRBJ2-1	once	CAWSVKGSSYNEQFF	TGTGCCTGGAGTGTCAAGGGGAGCTCCTACAATGAGCAGTTCTTC
TRBD2	TRBV5-1	TRBJ2-7	-	CASSWTGTSGIYEQYF	TGCGCCAGCAGCTGGACCGGGACTAGCGGGATCTACGAGCAGTACTTC
-	TRBV6-1	TRBJ1-2	-	CASRPAGGGYGYTF	TGTGCCAGCAGGCCAGCGGGGGGCGGGTATGGCTACACCTTC
-	TRBV7-8	TRBJ2-7	-	CASSSRARASYEQYF	TGTGCCAGCAGCTCGCGGGCCAGGGCCTCCTACGAGCAGTACTTC
-	TRBV5-4	TRBJ2-5	few	CASSPREQRETQYF	TGTGCCAGCAGCCCCCGGGAGCAACGCGAGACCCAGTACTTC
-	TRBV6-5	TRBJ1-2	few	CASSYDLGRVGVYGYTF	TGTGCCAGCAGTTACGACTTGGGCAGGGTGGGCGTCTATGGCTACACCTTC
TRBD2	TRBV7-2	TRBJ2-5	-	CASSLVVVSPTSGIMETQYF	TGTGCCAGCAGCTTAGTTGTGGTATCCCCGACTAGCGGGATAATGGAGACCCAGTACTTC
-	TRBV11-2	TRBJ2-2	-	CASSFGGRSTGELFF	TGTGCCAGCAGCTTTGGGGGGCGTAGCACCGGGGAGCTGTTTTTT
-	TRBV15	TRBJ1-1	-	CATSRDPGANTEAFF	TGTGCCACCAGCAGAGATCCGGGGGCGAACACTGAAGCTTTCTTT
-	TRBV10-3	TRBJ1-6	few	CAISEEGLGSPLHF	TGTGCCATCAGTGAGGAGGGGCTGGGATCACCCCTCCACTTT
TRBD1	TRBV12-3/TRBV12-4	TRBJ2-7	-	CASSLDRTGNSYEQYF	TGTGCCAGCAGCCTAGACCGGACAGGGAACTCCTACGAGCAGTACTTC
-	TRBV7-2	TRBJ1-1	-	CASSGQQGDTEAFF	TGTGCCAGCAGCGGTCAACAGGGAGACACTGAAGCTTTCTTT
-	TRBV12-3/TRBV12-4	TRBJ1-5	-	CASSLYRENQPQHF	TGTGCCAGCAGTTTATACAGGGAGAATCAGCCCCAGCATTTT
-	TRBV11-2	TRBJ2-5	-	CASSLDHMGWETQYF	TGTGCCAGCAGCTTAGATCATATGGGGTGGGAGACCCAGTACTTC
-	TRBV5-1	TRBJ1-1	-	CASSVQGSNTEAFF	TGCGCCAGCAGCGTACAGGGTAGTAACACTGAAGCTTTCTTT
-	TRBV27	TRBJ1-2	-	CASSPRRQFDGYTF	TGTGCCAGCAGTCCCCGACGACAGTTTGATGGCTACACCTTC
-	TRBV6-2/TRBV6-3	TRBJ1-5	-	CASTPTRNSNQPQHF	TGTGCCAGCACCCCGACAAGAAATAGCAATCAGCCCCAGCATTTT
-	TRBV11-3	TRBJ2-7	-	CASSYRDRPTYEQYF	TGTGCCAGCAGCTACCGCGACAGGCCTACCTACGAGCAGTACTTC
-	TRBV6-1	TRBJ2-3	once	CASRQPSTDTQYF	TGTGCCAGTCGACAGCCTAGCACAGATACGCAGTATTTT
-	TRBV2	TRBJ2-6	few	CASRRSSGANVLTF	TGTGCCAGCAGGAGGAGCTCTGGGGCCAACGTCCTGACTTTC
-	TRBV6-5	TRBJ1-1	-	CASSYSGEGTRAFF	TGTGCCAGCAGTTACTCGGGGGAGGGAACTAGAGCTTTCTTT
-	TRBV7-2	TRBJ1-1	-	CASSLGWGNTEAFF	TGTGCCAGCAGCTTGGGGTGGGGGAACACTGAAGCTTTCTTT
TRBD2	TRBV11-1	TRBJ2-3	-	CASSTWTSGREDTQYF	TGTGCCAGCAGCACCTGGACTAGCGGGAGGGAGGATACGCAGTATTTT